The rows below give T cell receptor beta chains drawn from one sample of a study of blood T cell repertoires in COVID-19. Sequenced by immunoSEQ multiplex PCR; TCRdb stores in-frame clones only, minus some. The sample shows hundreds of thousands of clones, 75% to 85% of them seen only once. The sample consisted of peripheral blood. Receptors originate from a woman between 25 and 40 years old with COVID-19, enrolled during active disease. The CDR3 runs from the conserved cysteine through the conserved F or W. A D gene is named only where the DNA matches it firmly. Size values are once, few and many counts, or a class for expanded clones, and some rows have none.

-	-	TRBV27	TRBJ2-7	TGTGCCAGCAGTTTGTCTAGTACCTACGAGCAGTACTTC	CASSLSSTYEQYF
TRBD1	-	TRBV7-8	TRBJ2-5	TGTGCCAGCAGCCGGGACAGGGCGGAGACCCAGTACTTC	CASSRDRAETQYF
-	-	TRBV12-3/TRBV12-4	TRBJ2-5	TGTGCCAGCAGCTTTGCAGGTGTTGAGACCCAGTACTTC	CASSFAGVETQYF
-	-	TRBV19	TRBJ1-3	TGTGCCAGTACCGTTGCTCAGTTCTCTGGAAACACCATATATTTT	CASTVAQFSGNTIYF
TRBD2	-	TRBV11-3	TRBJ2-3	TGTGCCAGCAGCCGAAATGGACTAGGAGAAGATACGCAGTATTTT	CASSRNGLGEDTQYF
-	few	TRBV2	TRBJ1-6	TGTGCCAGCAGTAAAGCGGACAGTAATTCACCCCTCCACTTT	CASSKADSNSPLHF
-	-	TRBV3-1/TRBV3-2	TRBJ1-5	TGTGCCAGCAGCCAAGGGACGGGGGGTGGGCAGCCCCAGCATTTT	CASSQGTGGGQPQHF
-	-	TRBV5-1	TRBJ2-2	TGCGCCAGCAGCTGGACAGAAAACACCGGGGAGCTGTTTTTT	CASSWTENTGELFF
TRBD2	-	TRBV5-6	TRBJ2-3	TGTGCCAGCAGCCTCCTAGGACTAGCGCCCACAGATACGCAGTATTTT	CASSLLGLAPTDTQYF
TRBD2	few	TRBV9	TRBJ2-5	TGTGCCAGCAGCGTAGGTCCCATAGCGGGGTTACTGGAGACCCAGTACTTC	CASSVGPIAGLLETQYF
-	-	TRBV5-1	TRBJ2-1	TGCGCCAGCAGCTTGTCGACAGCCAATGAGCAGTTCTTC	CASSLSTANEQFF
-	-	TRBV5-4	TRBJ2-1	TGTGCCAGCAGCCCACGTCAGGGTGCCTACAATGAGCAGTTCTTC	CASSPRQGAYNEQFF
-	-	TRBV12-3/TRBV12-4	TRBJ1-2	TGTGCCAGCAGTTTTCTGACAGGCGATGGCTACACCTTC	CASSFLTGDGYTF
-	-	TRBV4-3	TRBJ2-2	TGCGCCAGCAGCCAACATGAAAAGGGGTCGTTCGCGAACACCGGGGAGCTGTTTTTT	CASSQHEKGSFANTGELFF
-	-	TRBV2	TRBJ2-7	TGTGCCAGCAGGGAGGACTACGAGCAGTACTTC	CASREDYEQYF
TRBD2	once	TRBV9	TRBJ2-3	TGTGCCAGCTCAGAGGGTTCGGGAGCGGGAAGCACAGATACGCAGTATTTT	CASSEGSGAGSTDTQYF
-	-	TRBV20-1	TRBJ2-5	TGCAGTGCCTACACCGGGGTCCAGTACTTC	CSAYTGVQYF
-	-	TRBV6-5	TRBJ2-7	TGTGCCAGCAGTTACTCCCCGGGGGGCTACTCCTACGAGCAGTACTTC	CASSYSPGGYSYEQYF
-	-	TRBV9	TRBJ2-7	TGTGCCAGCAGCGACCCGCGGGCCGGGAGCGAGCAGTACTTC	CASSDPRAGSEQYF
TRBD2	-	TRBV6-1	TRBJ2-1	TGTGCCAGCAGTGGGGGGGGACTAGCGGGAAGCAATGAGCAGTTCTTC	CASSGGGLAGSNEQFF
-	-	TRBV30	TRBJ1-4	TGTGCCTGGAGTACAGGGTTAGGCAATGAAAAACTGTTTTTT	CAWSTGLGNEKLFF
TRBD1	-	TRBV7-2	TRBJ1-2	TGTGCCAGCAGCTCGGGACAGGGGGCCCAGGGCTACACCTTC	CASSSGQGAQGYTF
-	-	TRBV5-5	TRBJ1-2	TGTGCCAGCAGCCTGGGGACGGGAGTATTTAGCGGCTACACCTTC	CASSLGTGVFSGYTF
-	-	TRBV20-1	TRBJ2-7	TGCAGTGCTAGAGGATCACTTGAGCAGTACTTC	CSARGSLEQYF
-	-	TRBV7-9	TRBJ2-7	TGTGCCAGCAGCTTAGCGGGGGCGGAGCAGTACTTC	CASSLAGAEQYF
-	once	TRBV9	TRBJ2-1	TGTGCCAGCAGCGCCCGTGGCACTAGCAATGAGCAGTTCTTC	CASSARGTSNEQFF
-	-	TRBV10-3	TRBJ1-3	TGTGCCATCCTCTCTGGAAACACCATATATTTT	CAILSGNTIYF
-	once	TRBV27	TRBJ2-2	TGTGCCAGCAGTTTTCGCGCCAGGGGGGCGGTCGGGGAGCTGTTTTTT	CASSFRARGAVGELFF
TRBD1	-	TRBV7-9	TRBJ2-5	TGTGCCAGCAGCTTAGAGGGGGCCCAAGAGACCCAGTACTTC	CASSLEGAQETQYF
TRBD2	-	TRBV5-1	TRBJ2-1	TGCGCCAGCACGGGGACTAGCGGATACAATGAGCAGTTCTTC	CASTGTSGYNEQFF
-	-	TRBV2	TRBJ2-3	TGTGCCTGTAACTCGGGACTCTCTGCTAATTTTGCAGATACGCAGTATTTT	CACNSGLSANFADTQYF
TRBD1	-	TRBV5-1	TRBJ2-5	TGCGCCAGCAGCTTGGCTAATACAGGGGCAGAGACCCAGTACTTC	CASSLANTGAETQYF
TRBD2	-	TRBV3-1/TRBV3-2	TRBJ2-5	TGTGCCAGCAGCCTGGGACTAGTAGAGACCCAGTACTTC	CASSLGLVETQYF
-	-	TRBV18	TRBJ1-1	TGTGCCAGCTCACCCCAGGGCCCCGGAATGAACACTGAAGCTTTCTTT	CASSPQGPGMNTEAFF
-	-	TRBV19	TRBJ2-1	TGTGCCAGTAGTATGTCTAGCGCGTACAATGAGCAGTTCTTC	CASSMSSAYNEQFF
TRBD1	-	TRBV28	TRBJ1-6	TGTGCCAGTATGGACAGGAATTCACCCCTCCACTTT	CASMDRNSPLHF
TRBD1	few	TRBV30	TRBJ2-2	TGTGCCTGGAGTCGGACAGGGACCGGGGAGCTGTTTTTT	CAWSRTGTGELFF
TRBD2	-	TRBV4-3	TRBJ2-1	TGCGCCAGCAGCCAAGAGGCTAGCGGGGGCCTGGGTGTCGATGAGCAGTTCTTC	CASSQEASGGLGVDEQFF
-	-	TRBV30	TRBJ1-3	TGTGCCTGGAGTCCAGGGTCCTCTGGAAACACCATATATTTT	CAWSPGSSGNTIYF
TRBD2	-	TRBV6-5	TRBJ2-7	TGTGCCAGCCGAACTAGCGGGGGGTGGGGTCACGAGCAGTACTTC	CASRTSGGWGHEQYF
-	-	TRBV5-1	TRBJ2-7	TGCGCCAGCAGCACCGACATCCACGAGCAGTACTTC	CASSTDIHEQYF
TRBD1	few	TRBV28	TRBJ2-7	TGTGCCAGCAGCCCCGGACCGACAGGGGGCCGGCCTGGGCAGTACTTC	CASSPGPTGGRPGQYF
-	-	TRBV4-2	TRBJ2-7	TGTGCCAGCAGCCAAGTTCCCTTCTACGAGCAGTACTTC	CASSQVPFYEQYF
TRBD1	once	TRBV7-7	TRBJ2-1	TGTGCCCGCCTTTGGACAGGGCCCAATGAGCAGTTCTTC	CARLWTGPNEQFF
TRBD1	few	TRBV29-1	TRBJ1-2	TGCAGCGCCGGACAGGGGGCCAATGGCTACACCTTC	CSAGQGANGYTF
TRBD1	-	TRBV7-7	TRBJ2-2	TGTGCCAGCAGCCCGACAGGGGCGCACACCGGGGAGCTGTTTTTT	CASSPTGAHTGELFF
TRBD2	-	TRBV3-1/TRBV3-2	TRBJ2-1	TGTGCCAGCAGCCAAGACCCGTTACTTGGACTAGTAACAATGAGCAATGAGCAGTTCTTC	CASSQDPLLGLVTMSNEQFF
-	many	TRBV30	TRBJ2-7	TGTGCCTGGAGTGGGCGGGACTCCTACGAGCAGTACTTC	CAWSGRDSYEQYF
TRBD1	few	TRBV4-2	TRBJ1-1	TGTGCCAGCAGCCAGGACAGGGGAGGGACTGAAGCTTTCTTT	CASSQDRGGTEAFF
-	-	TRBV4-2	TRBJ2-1	TGTGCCAGCAGCCAAGGAGGAGCGGCCTACAATGAGCAGTTCTTC	CASSQGGAAYNEQFF
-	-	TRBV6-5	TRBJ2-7	TGTGCCAGCAGTTACAGGGGTCCTTACGAGCAGTACTTC	CASSYRGPYEQYF
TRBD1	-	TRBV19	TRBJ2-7	TGTGCCAGTACCCCGGGACAGTCCTACGAGCAGTACTTC	CASTPGQSYEQYF
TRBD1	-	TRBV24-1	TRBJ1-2	TGTGCCACCGGGAGGACAGGGGGGGATGGAGGCTACACCTTC	CATGRTGGDGGYTF
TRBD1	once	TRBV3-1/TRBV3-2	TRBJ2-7	TGTGCCAGCAGCCAAGAGACAGGGCCTTGGTACGAGCAGTACTTC	CASSQETGPWYEQYF
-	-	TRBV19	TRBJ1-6	TGTGCCAGTAGTATGATGGAGACGGGAAATTCACCCCTCCACTTT	CASSMMETGNSPLHF
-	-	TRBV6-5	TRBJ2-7	TGTGCCAGCAGTTACAGGGACACCTCCTACGAGCAGTACTTC	CASSYRDTSYEQYF
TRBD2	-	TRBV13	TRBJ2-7	TGTGCCAGCAGCTTACTAGCGGGGACCTACGAGCAGTACTTC	CASSLLAGTYEQYF
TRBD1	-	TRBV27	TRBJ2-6	TGTGCCAGCAGTTTATTGGACAGGGGCGGTGGGGCCAACGTCCTGACTTTC	CASSLLDRGGGANVLTF
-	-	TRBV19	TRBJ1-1	TGTGCCAGTAGTGGAGGTCCAGGGCGGGGTACTGAAGCTTTCTTT	CASSGGPGRGTEAFF